Listed below are T cell receptor beta chains from one sample, sequenced in a study of T cells expressing NK-cell markers. Following a re-call of the 5' RACE reads, TCRdb has one entry per CDR3 protein and lacks DNA. Recorded for this sample: approximately 460,000 distinct CDR3 sequences. The specimen sequenced was blood T cells: a sorted CD56 or NKG2C T cell subset, CD4+ or CD8+ T cells, or bulk PBMC T cells (not recorded which). These receptors came from a woman between 18 and 75 years old in good health. CDR3s include the opening cysteine and the closing phenylalanine or tryptophan.

v_call	j_call	cdr3_aa
TRBV7-8	TRBJ1-2	CASSLAAASTNYGYTF
TRBV6-1	TRBJ2-2	CASRISGGNTGELFF
TRBV6-5	TRBJ2-7	CASSYSAAHEQYF
TRBV10-3	TRBJ2-7	CAISESPFSSYEQYF
TRBV19	TRBJ2-7	CAVGRDRATPNEQYF
TRBV25-1	TRBJ2-3	CASSDVGGLADTQYF
TRBV20-1	TRBJ2-5	CSATTGNRETQYF
TRBV4-3	TRBJ2-2	CASSQDSFRGGELFF
TRBV19	TRBJ2-1	CASSWQGGNNEQFF
TRBV20-1	TRBJ2-1	CSARESGRVHNEQFF
TRBV5-1	TRBJ2-7	CASSLVREPTYEQYF
TRBV20-1	TRBJ2-1	CSARGLAGAGQFF
TRBV7-6	TRBJ2-7	CASSLGAEMTYEQYF
TRBV29-1	TRBJ2-2	CSVFGTYTGELFF
TRBV27	TRBJ2-5	CASSSQVVLAEMKTQYF
TRBV18	TRBJ2-1	CASSHLELAETYNEQFF
TRBV9	TRBJ2-7	CASSVSSGGGYEQYF
TRBV4-3	TRBJ1-3	CASSQVGNTIYF
TRBV9	TRBJ2-3	CASSERGNTDTQYF
TRBV7-9	TRBJ1-3	CASSRTGSNTIYF
TRBV20-1	TRBJ2-7	CSARPFGQGTHEQYF
TRBV12-3/TRBV12-4	TRBJ1-5	CASSSADVQPQHF
TRBV18	TRBJ1-2	CASSPDRAANYGYTF
TRBV5-1	TRBJ2-3	CASSVSGTAYTQYF
TRBV20-1	TRBJ1-2	CSANTPQGAGGYTF
TRBV4-2	TRBJ1-4	CASSQPRGANEKLFF
TRBV5-6	TRBJ2-1	CASSHPDWNEQFF
TRBV18	TRBJ2-5	CASSPRLEQETQYF
TRBV27	TRBJ2-7	CASSLRDPLHEQYF
TRBV30	TRBJ2-1	CAWSSDRRRYNEQFF
TRBV12-3/TRBV12-4	TRBJ2-5	CASSRTETQYF
TRBV14	TRBJ1-1	CASSQERGTRAFF
TRBV6-2/TRBV6-3	TRBJ2-1	CASSYAGQGSVRNEQFF
TRBV20-1	TRBJ2-3	CSARPGTDTQYF
TRBV20-1	TRBJ2-2	CSASWDRHTGELFF
TRBV20-1	TRBJ1-3	CSARTGWGGFGNTIYF
TRBV5-1	TRBJ2-1	CASSLNVAGYNEQFF
TRBV9	TRBJ2-5	CASSVASSRGPETQYF
TRBV29-1	TRBJ2-2	CSSVGKNTGELFF
TRBV12-3/TRBV12-4	TRBJ2-3	CASVEPTLTDTQYF
TRBV5-1	TRBJ2-1	CASSPPDRLNEQFF